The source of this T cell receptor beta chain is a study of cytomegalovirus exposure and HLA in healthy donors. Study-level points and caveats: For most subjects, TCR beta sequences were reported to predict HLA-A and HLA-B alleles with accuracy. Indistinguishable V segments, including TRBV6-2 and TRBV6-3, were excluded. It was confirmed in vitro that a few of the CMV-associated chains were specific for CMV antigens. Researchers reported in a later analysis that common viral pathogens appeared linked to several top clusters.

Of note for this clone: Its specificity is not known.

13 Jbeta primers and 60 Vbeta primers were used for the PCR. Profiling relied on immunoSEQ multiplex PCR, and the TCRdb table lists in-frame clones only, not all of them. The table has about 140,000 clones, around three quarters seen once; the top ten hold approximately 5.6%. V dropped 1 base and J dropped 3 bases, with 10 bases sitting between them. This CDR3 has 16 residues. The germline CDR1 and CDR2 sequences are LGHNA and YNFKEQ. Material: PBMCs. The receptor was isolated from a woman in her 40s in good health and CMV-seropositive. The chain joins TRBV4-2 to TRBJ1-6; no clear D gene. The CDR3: CASSQAGGNYNSPLHF. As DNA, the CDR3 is TGTGCCAGCAGCCAAGCGGGAGGGAACTATAATTCACCCCTCCACTTT.